The table lists the clone carrying this T cell receptor (beta chain) with a few counts. Lacking the conserved final phenylalanine or tryptophan, this CDR3 likely reflects a read error. A second PCR of 7 to 11 cycles used a sample-barcoded 5' primer and a J-beta primer mix. One entry per CDR3 protein, called by TCRdb with MiXCR from the 5' RACE reads. The table records 450,000 to 650,000 distinct CDR3 sequences, around 24% of them present only once. Germline lookup yields CDR1 KGHSH and CDR2 LQKENI. The CDR3 spans 16 residues. V was shortened by 2 bases and J by 5 bases, with 16 bases between the two germline ends. This sample is part of a study of blood T cells in healthy people across ages. This same sample was also part of a study on T cells of mothers and their children.

This TCR was sampled from a boy aged 5-17 years in good health. Sequencing input: blood. The rearrangement uses TRBV18 and TRBJ1-5, with D uncertain. Written as DNA, the CDR3 is TGTGCCAGCTCACCAGGAGGTGGGGAATCCGATCAGCCCCAGCATCTT. This sequence encodes CASSPGGGESDQPQHL.